This T cell receptor beta chain was sequenced in a study of post-analysis software for immune sequencing data. In the study overall: The patients showed relapsing-remitting, secondary progressive and progressive-relapsing multiple sclerosis courses.

Included in the TCR beta cDNA libraries were unique molecular identifiers. Researchers reported roughly 0.5 million cDNA molecules coming from approximately 0.91 to 9.4 million T cells. From the PCR reads, TCRdb called clonotypes with MiXCR, one entry per CDR3 protein. The table includes around 190,000 distinct CDR3 sequences, 29% detected once. A remark on this clonotype: The antigen remains unidentified.

V lost 0 bases and J 8 bases, leaving 20 bases between the germline ends. The CDR3 sequence is 17 residues long. In germline, CDR1 is LNHNV, CDR2 YYDKDF (reference sequence). Notes on the study in general: About five TRBV segments occurring more often in patients than controls included TRBV5-6, TRBV5-1 and TRBV20-1. Controls significantly exceeded multiple sclerosis patients in normalized Chao1 diversity. The F measure placed samples prepared in the same batch into strongly shared clusters.

The TCR sequence derives from a girl under 18 with multiple sclerosis. Sequenced: blood. This chain joins TRBV15 and TRBJ1-5, with D possibly matching TRBD1 (5 bases). The CDR3: CATSRDRGPVLKEPQHF. Here the CDR3 DNA reads TGTGCCACCAGCAGAGATAGGGGACCGGTCCTCAAGGAGCCCCAGCATTTT.